The 31 T cell receptor beta chains below come from one sample, sequenced in a study of vaccination and CD4 T cells after COVID-19. No antigen has been identified for these receptors. Sequenced with the Oncomine TCR Beta short-read assay was DNA taken from cultured CD4+ T cells. TCRdb re-called the PCR reads through MiXCR, storing one row per CDR3 protein. The data show around 18,000 distinct CDR3 sequences, with around 37% seen just once and less than 15% held by the top ten. Treatment noted: approximately 9-day PBMC culture with coronavirus spike peptide pools or control peptides (ViraFEST assay). The sequenced material came from cultured CD4+ T cells from blood. Receptors were obtained from a human donor with COVID-19.

This clonotype was seen a few times. This chain links TRBV27 with TRBJ2-7; D possibly corresponds to TRBD2 (5 bases). The CDR3 runs 14 residues. Germline V gives CDR1 MNHEY, CDR2 SMNVEV (reference sequence). V gave up 5 bases and J gave up 6 bases, with 17 bases separating them. CDR3 protein: CASSPSRGSFEQYF. DNA of the CDR3: TGTGCCAGCAGTCCCTCGCGAGGGTCGTTCGAGCAGTACTTC.

V gene TRBV28 combines with J gene TRBJ1-1; unclear D gene. Germline V CDR1 and CDR2: MDHEN, SYDVKM. Trimming stripped 3 bases from V and 10 bases from J, with 12 bases between. CDR3 size: 12 residues. The CDR3 bases are TGTGCCAGCAGTTTCCGTCGGGATCCAGCTTTCTTT. It yields the protein CASSFRRDPAFF. Together with reference TRBV28 and TRBJ1-1, the CDR3 gives the full variable domain: DVKVTQSSRYLVKRTGEKVFLECVQDMDHENMFWYRQDPGLGLRLIYFSYDVKMKEKGDIPEGYSVSREKKERFSLILESASTNQTSMYLCASSFRRDPAFFGQGTRLTVV.

The chain combines TRBV10-3 with TRBJ2-1; 7 bases are a match to TRBD1. The V and J ends lost 2 bases and 8 bases, in that order; junction bases with no gene match: 9. CDR3 size: 15 residues. The germline V gene has CDR1 ENHRY and CDR2 SYGVKD. The CDR3, as DNA: TGTGCCATCAGTGAGGGGCGGACAGGACGGGATGAGCAGTTCTTC. It encodes CAISEGRTGRDEQFF.

This chain joins TRBV9 and TRBJ2-2; the match to TRBD1 covers 8 bases. The CDR3 extends over 14 amino acids. The V gene end was trimmed by 0 bases and the J gene end by 7 bases; junction bases not matched to a gene: 2. The germline CDR1 and CDR2 sequences are SGDLS and YYNGEE. CDR3 bases: TGTGCCAGCAGCGTAGGACAGGGGTTCGGGGAGCTGTTTTTT. This gives the protein CASSVGQGFGELFF.

The chain carries TRBV5-4 and TRBJ1-2; possible D gene TRBD1, 5 bases. The CDR3 consists of 15 residues. Germline V gives CDR1 SGHNT, CDR2 YYREEE (reference sequence). V was shortened by 0 bases and J by 6 bases, with 15 bases between the two germline ends. The CDR3 reads CASSLDLGPSDGYTF. CDR3 nucleotide sequence: TGTGCCAGCAGCTTGGATCTGGGGCCATCAGATGGCTACACCTTC.

Here the CDR3 reads CATSREFASYEQYF. CDR3 nucleotide sequence: TGTGCCACCAGCAGAGAGTTTGCCTCCTACGAGCAGTACTTC. This chain links TRBV15 with TRBJ2-7, with D hard to call. Germline CDR1 LNHNV, CDR2 YYDKDF (reference sequence). Deletions cut 0 bases from V and 0 bases from J, with 6 bases between. There are 14 residues in the CDR3.

Sample share makes this clonotype medium-sized (0.01 to 0.1%). The chain has TRBV5-8 and TRBJ2-5; possibly TRBD1 or TRBD2 for D (6 bases each). V shed 3 bases and J shed 4 bases, with 16 bases lying between them. The length of the CDR3 is 15 residues. Germline loops: CDR1 SGHTS, CDR2 YDEGEE. The CDR3 is CASSYPLGGGETQYF. CDR3 DNA: TGTGCCAGCAGCTACCCGCTGGGGGGCGGAGAGACCCAGTACTTC.

The table lists this clonotype with a few counts. The rearrangement links TRBV28 to TRBJ1-2; TRBD1 agrees at 10 bases. CDR3 size: 16 residues. The germline V gene encodes CDR1 MDHEN and CDR2 SYDVKM. Unmatched junction bases numbered 3, after V lost 0 bases and J lost 2 bases. The CDR3 region has the DNA TGTGCCAGCAGTTTATGGGGACAGGGGTTCAACTATGGCTACACCTTC. Translating gives CASSLWGQGFNYGYTF.

A few counts support this clonotype. V is TRBV15 and J is TRBJ1-2; 7 bases are shared with TRBD1. This CDR3 region has 15 residues. V was pared by 1 base and J by 2 bases, with 4 bases of the junction left unmatched. Germline CDR1 and CDR2: LNHNV and YYDKDF (reference sequence). The CDR3 protein is CATSRVMDRNYGYTF. As DNA, the CDR3 is TGTGCCACCAGCAGAGTGATGGACAGGAACTATGGCTACACCTTC.

This rearrangement joins TRBV6-1 to TRBJ1-1, with D unclear. Trimming pared 2 bases from V and 0 bases from J, leaving 10 bases between. Germline assignment: CDR1 MNHNS and CDR2 SASEGT. This CDR3 has 15 amino acids. CDR3 DNA: TGTGCCAGCAGTGAAAACGTCCTATTGAACACTGAAGCTTTCTTT. Protein: CASSENVLLNTEAFF.

This clonotype has more than one count but fewer than ten. The CDR3 DNA is TGCAGTCCAAAACTAGCGGGGGCAGATACGCAGTATTTT. It codes for CSPKLAGADTQYF. The chain carries TRBV20-1 and TRBJ2-3, with 11 bases lining up with TRBD2. The germline gives CDR1 DFQATT, CDR2 SNEGSKA (reference sequence). V trimming: 8 bases; J trimming: 4 bases; junction bases outside the gene matches: 5. The CDR3 is 13 amino acids.

This clonotype qualifies as medium-sized. The chain recombines TRBV6-5 with TRBJ1-2, with D perhaps TRBD1 (6 bases). Germline values: CDR1 MNHEY, CDR2 SVGAGI. The CDR3 is 14 amino acids. Trimming removed 0 bases from V and 6 bases from J, with 11 bases in between. The CDR3 DNA is TGTGCCAGCAGTTACTCGACAGGACCGGATGGCTACACCTTC. Translated, it gives CASSYSTGPDGYTF.

This chain uses TRBV20-1 with TRBJ2-3; unclear D gene. Deletions cut 6 bases from V and 2 bases from J, with 15 bases between. The CDR3 length is 14 residues. Germline V CDR1 and CDR2: DFQATT, SNEGSKA (reference sequence). The CDR3 nucleotides are TGCAGTGCCCCACGACCGGGTATCACAGATACGCAGTATTTT. It specifies CSAPRPGITDTQYF.

This chain joins TRBV19 and TRBJ2-5, with D perhaps matching TRBD2 (6 bases). This CDR3 comprises 15 residues. The germline V gene has CDR1 LNHDA and CDR2 SQIVND (reference sequence). With 1 base removed from V and 1 base from J, the gap between germline ends came to 10 bases. For the CDR3, the DNA is TGTGCCAGTAGTATAGGGACTACCTCCCAAGAGACCCAGTACTTC. Protein: CASSIGTTSQETQYF.

This chain joins TRBV20-1 and TRBJ2-7; TRBD2 matches 8 bases. Germline CDR1 is DFQATT and CDR2 is SNEGSKA (reference sequence). With V trimmed by 3 bases and J by 5 bases, 6 bases remained unmatched. This CDR3 comprises 13 residues. The CDR3 nucleotides read TGCAGTGCTAGGCCTAGCGGGTGGGACGAGCAGTACTTC. Encoded protein: CSARPSGWDEQYF.

J is TRBJ1-1 and V is TRBV21-1; the table assigns TRBD1, which was not confirmed against the DNA. TRBV21-1 corresponds to a pseudogene. CDR3 size: 11 residues. The CDR3 sequence: CASTGGTEAFF. The CDR3 region has the DNA TGTGCCAGCACAGGGGGCACTGAAGCTTTCTTT.

The genes are TRBV6-1 and TRBJ1-1, with 9 bases identical to TRBD1. CDR3 length: 15 residues. Germline lookup yields CDR1 MNHNS and CDR2 SASEGT. Trimming removed 6 bases from V and 1 base from J; junction bases left unmatched: 6. CDR3 in DNA: TGTGCCAGCAGCGCAGCACAGGGGGCGAACACTGAAGCTTTCTTT. This codes for CASSAAQGANTEAFF.

This clonotype was counted only a few times. CDR3 DNA: TGTGCCACCAGCAGAGATCCGACACCTAATTCACCCCTCCACTTT. Translating gives CATSRDPTPNSPLHF. V gene TRBV15 combines with J gene TRBJ1-6; D call uncertain. Trimming removed 0 bases at V and 6 bases at J, with 9 bases between. Germline V gene sequence: CDR1 LNHNV, CDR2 YYDKDF (reference sequence). There are 15 residues in the CDR3.

The rearrangement links TRBV20-1 to TRBJ2-7; no clear D. V dropped 0 bases and J dropped 0 bases, with 9 bases sitting between them. The CDR3 loop spans 14 amino acids. The germline V gene has CDR1 DFQATT and CDR2 SNEGSKA (reference sequence). The chain's CDR3 is CSARDHKGSYEQYF. Here the CDR3 DNA reads TGCAGTGCTAGAGATCATAAGGGCTCCTACGAGCAGTACTTC.

This clonotype showed up just a few times. The chain recombines TRBV20-1 with TRBJ1-5; no clear D gene. The V gene lost 3 bases and the J gene lost 0 bases, with 15 bases spanning the gap. CDR3 length equals 16 residues. CDR1 is DFQATT, CDR2 SNEGSKA, per germline (reference sequence). Here the CDR3 reads CSASGTTRNSNQPQHF. The CDR3 DNA is TGCAGTGCTAGCGGAACTACCCGGAATAGCAATCAGCCCCAGCATTTT.

This clonotype was counted between two and nine times. This chain joins TRBV20-1 and TRBJ2-7, with D possibly called TRBD1 or TRBD2 (6 bases each). CDR3 size: 15 residues. Trimming stripped 4 bases from V and 7 bases from J, with 23 bases between. Germline V gene sequence: CDR1 DFQATT, CDR2 SNEGSKA (reference sequence). CDR3 DNA sequence: TGCAGTGCTACCGGGTCGGGGGCGGCTCTTCAAGAGCAGTACTTC. Residues: CSATGSGAALQEQYF.

This clonotype was found a few times. The rearrangement joins TRBV7-2 to TRBJ1-4, with 10 bases identical to TRBD1. The CDR3 totals 14 residues. Trimming removed 5 bases from V and 8 bases from J; junction bases left unmatched: 5. Looked up from germline, CDR1 is SGHTA and CDR2 is FQGNSA. The CDR3 DNA follows: TGTGCCAGCAGCCCGGACAGGGGGAACGAAAAACTGTTTTTT. Protein sequence: CASSPDRGNEKLFF.

The genes are TRBV10-2 and TRBJ2-3, with unresolved D. The CDR3 runs 13 residues. CDR1 is WSHSY and CDR2 is SAAADI in the germline V gene. V lost 6 bases to trimming and J lost 11 bases, with 18 bases between them. The CDR3 DNA sequence: TGCGCCAGCAGCAGCTACCCGCCGAGTGGGCAGTATTTT. Encoded protein: CASSSYPPSGQYF.

Comments on this clonotype: One end of the junction fails to match germline, which may point to a read error. V is TRBV7-9 and J is TRBJ1-5, with TRBD1 as a possible D gene (6 bases). CDR1 SEHNR and CDR2 FQNEAQ come from the germline V gene (reference sequence). This CDR3 comprises 14 residues. CDR3 loop: CASSTVRDNQPRHF. The CDR3 DNA reads TGTGCCAGCAGCACGGTGAGGGACAATCAGCCCCGGCATTTT.

The chain has TRBV7-2 and TRBJ1-3, with TRBD1 as a possible D gene (6 bases). The CDR3 totals 14 residues. V shed 8 bases and J shed 4 bases, with 15 bases lying between them. CDR1 and CDR2 from the germline V gene are SGHTA and FQGNSA. In nucleotides, the CDR3 is TGTGCCAGCCCAGAGCCGGACAGCGGAAACACCATATATTTT. Translating gives CASPEPDSGNTIYF.

A few counts support this clonotype. The V and J genes are TRBV24-1 and TRBJ2-3; 8 nucleotides line up with TRBD1. Per germline, CDR1 KGHDR and CDR2 SFDVKD. The ends lost 3 bases at V and 3 bases at J; junction bases unmatched: 7. This CDR3 spans 16 amino acids. CDR3 amino acids: CATSDATGVGTDTQYF. The CDR3 region has the DNA TGTGCCACCAGTGATGCGACAGGGGTGGGTACAGATACGCAGTATTTT.

V and J are TRBV24-1 and TRBJ1-2, with D unclear. Germline CDR1 KGHDR, CDR2 SFDVKD. This CDR3 has 14 amino acids. Between the trimmed V and J ends, which lost 2 bases and 5 bases, there was a span of 11 bases. In DNA form, the CDR3 reads TGTGCCACCAGTGATTCCCGGCGGGGATATGGCTACACCTTC. Its protein product is CATSDSRRGYGYTF.

This clonotype was counted only a few times. The chain has TRBV6-1 and TRBJ2-1; 8 positions match TRBD2. Germline lookup yields CDR1 MNHNS and CDR2 SASEGT. This CDR3 has 14 amino acids. V lost 7 bases and J lost 4; bases outside the gene matches: 6. The CDR3 nucleotides read TGTGCCAGCATAGGGACGGGGGGGTACAATGAGCAGTTCTTC. Translation: CASIGTGGYNEQFF.

The chain employs TRBV11-2 and TRBJ2-1; a possible D gene is TRBD2 (5 bases). The ends were cut back, 2 bases at V and 0 bases at J, with 14 bases in the middle. Germline CDR1 is SGHAT and CDR2 is FQNNGV. This CDR3 region has 17 residues. The chain's CDR3 is CASSLKIRESSYNEQFF. CDR3 DNA: TGTGCCAGCAGCTTAAAAATTAGGGAGAGCTCCTACAATGAGCAGTTCTTC.

The chain joins TRBV14 to TRBJ2-2; no clear D. The germline V and J ends were trimmed by 6 bases and 0 bases, with 8 bases remaining between them. Germline-derived CDR1 and CDR2 are SGHDN and FVKESK. This CDR3 is built from 14 residues. The CDR3 reads CASSEFANTGELFF. CDR3 nucleotide sequence: TGTGCCAGCAGTGAGTTCGCGAACACCGGGGAGCTGTTTTTT.

About this clonotype: The junction does not match germline at one end; this may be a read error. The CDR3 sequence: CASSSGYEQFF. The CDR3 bases are TGTGCTAGCAGCTCTGGTTATGAGCAGTTCTTC. The chain carries TRBV7-7 and TRBJ2-1; D is uncertain. This CDR3 spans 11 amino acids. From germline, CDR1 is SSHAT and CDR2 FNYEAQ (reference sequence). Variable domain in full (rest from reference TRBV7-7 and TRBJ2-1): GAGVSQSPRYKVTKRGQDVTLRCDPISSHATLYWYQQALGQGPEFLTYFNYEAQPDKSGLPSDRFSAERPEGSISTLTIQRTEQRDSAMYRCASSSGYEQFFGPGTRLTVL.